Listed here are 18 T cell receptor beta chains from one sample, sequenced in a study of technical replicates of blood from several donors. Assay: immunoSEQ multiplex PCR; the TCRdb copy retains only in-frame clones and omits some. The data hold 79,000 or so clones, with approximately 96% observed a single time. Sequencing input: T cells isolated from PBMCs. Every receptor here comes from a human donor in good health.

V is TRBV7-2 and J is TRBJ2-7; D is perhaps TRBD1 (5 bases). This CDR3 spans 14 amino acids. With 5 bases removed from V and 7 bases from J, the gap between germline ends came to 18 bases. CDR1 SGHTA and CDR2 FQGNSA come from the germline V gene. The CDR3 DNA is TGTGCCAGCAGCCAGGACGGATTAAGACAGGAGCAGTACTTC. Its protein product is CASSQDGLRQEQYF.

The chain is built from TRBV27 and TRBJ2-7, with D possibly matching TRBD1 (5 bases). Germline V lookup: CDR1 MNHEY, CDR2 SMNVEV (reference sequence). V lost 5 bases and J 6 bases, leaving 8 bases between the germline ends. The CDR3 loop spans 11 amino acids. CDR3 sequence: CASSKGVEQYF. The CDR3 nucleotides are TGTGCCAGCAGTAAAGGGGTCGAGCAGTACTTC.

V gene TRBV4-2 combines with J gene TRBJ2-1, with 15 bases identical to TRBD2. J gave up 7 bases and V 3 bases, and 10 bases lay outside the gene matches. The length of the CDR3 is 18 residues. Germline V lookup: CDR1 LGHNA, CDR2 YNFKEQ. The CDR3 coding sequence is TGTGCCAGCAGCCATCCCGGACTAGCGGGAGGGTCTTGGAATGAGCAGTTCTTC. This codes for CASSHPGLAGGSWNEQFF.

V is TRBV7-2 and J is TRBJ2-7, with no clear D. The length of the CDR3 is 14 residues. The germline V and J ends were trimmed by 2 bases and 3 bases, with 11 bases remaining between them. From germline, CDR1 is SGHTA and CDR2 FQGNSA. CDR3 sequence: CASSLTSVGYEQYF. CDR3 coding DNA: TGTGCCAGCAGCTTAACGTCGGTTGGCTACGAGCAGTACTTC.

This clone came up once. V and J are TRBV7-9 and TRBJ2-3, with 7 nucleotides matching TRBD2. The CDR3 extends over 15 amino acids. V lost 2 bases to trimming and J lost 1 base; unmatched junction nucleotides: 3. Germline V CDR1 and CDR2: SEHNR, FQNEAQ (reference sequence). Here the CDR3 reads CASSLRAGRTDTQYF. CDR3 nucleotides: TGTGCCAGCAGCTTAAGAGCGGGACGCACAGATACGCAGTATTTT.

The chain recombines TRBV6-1 with TRBJ2-7; 10 nucleotides agree with TRBD2. With V trimmed by 5 bases and J by 4 bases, 5 bases remained unmatched. There are 14 residues in the CDR3. Germline CDR1 is MNHNS and CDR2 is SASEGT. The CDR3 loop is CASSFSSGSYEQYF. The CDR3, as DNA: TGTGCCAGCAGTTTCTCTAGCGGGAGTTACGAGCAGTACTTC.

The gene calls are TRBV15 and TRBJ2-5; 12 bases line up with TRBD2. Germline values: CDR1 LNHNV, CDR2 YYDKDF (reference sequence). The CDR3 spans 14 residues. With 5 bases clipped from V and 4 bases from J, the junction kept 2 bases outside the gene matches. The CDR3 DNA sequence: TGTGCCACCAGCCGGGGACTAGCGGGAGAGACCCAGTACTTC. It codes for CATSRGLAGETQYF.

The genes are TRBV5-4 and TRBJ2-7; D ambiguous. Trimming removed 0 bases at V and 5 bases at J, with 3 bases between. The CDR3 is 11 amino acids. The V gene's germline CDR1 is SGHNT and CDR2 YYREEE (reference sequence). CDR3 region: CASSLAHEQYF. The DNA of the CDR3 is TGTGCCAGCAGCTTGGCTCACGAGCAGTACTTC.

The rearrangement links TRBV28 to TRBJ2-7; TRBD1 might be the D (6 bases). The V end lost 3 bases, the J end lost 5 bases, and 14 bases lay between the germline ends. Germline loops: CDR1 MDHEN, CDR2 SYDVKM. This CDR3 comprises 14 residues. CDR3 in DNA: TGTGCCAGCAGTTTTCCCGGACAGTTAGACGAGCAGTACTTC. Its translation: CASSFPGQLDEQYF. Variable domain in full (rest from reference TRBV28 and TRBJ2-7): DVKVTQSSRYLVKRTGEKVFLECVQDMDHENMFWYRQDPGLGLRLIYFSYDVKMKEKGDIPEGYSVSREKKERFSLILESASTNQTSMYLCASSFPGQLDEQYFGPGTRLTVT.

The chain is built from TRBV9 and TRBJ2-2; D ambiguous. The germline gives CDR1 SGDLS, CDR2 YYNGEE. This CDR3 is built from 13 residues. Trimming pared 4 bases from V and 3 bases from J, leaving 7 bases between. The CDR3 DNA follows: TGTGCCAGCAGCCCCCGTTACACCGGGGAGCTGTTTTTT. Its translation: CASSPRYTGELFF.

The gene calls are TRBV4-3 and TRBJ1-1, with a weak D call TRBD1 (5 bases). The CDR3 consists of 14 residues. V was pared by 3 bases and J by 1 base, with 9 bases between. Germline V gene sequence: CDR1 LGHNA, CDR2 YSLEER. Written as DNA, the CDR3 is TGCGCCAGCAGCCAGGGACTCGAGAACACTGAAGCTTTCTTT. The encoded protein is CASSQGLENTEAFF.

CDR3 protein: CASSLVSSSGGTEAFF. For the CDR3, the DNA is TGTGCCAGCAGCTTGGTTTCATCGTCAGGGGGCACTGAAGCTTTCTTT. The chain couples TRBV5-4 to TRBJ1-1, with 7 positions matching TRBD1. Trimming removed 0 bases from V and 4 bases from J; junction bases left unmatched: 9. The CDR3 loop spans 16 amino acids. The germline V gene has CDR1 SGHNT and CDR2 YYREEE (reference sequence).

The J gene is TRBJ1-1, the V gene TRBV5-1, with D possibly TRBD1 on 5 matching bases. Germline V gene sequence: CDR1 SGHRS, CDR2 YFSETQ. Trimming cost V 1 base and J 4 bases, with 11 bases left between them. CDR3 length: 14 amino acids. The CDR3 DNA reads TGCGCCAGCAGCTTGTTGGCCGGGGGCACTGAAGCTTTCTTT. Protein: CASSLLAGGTEAFF.

The chain is built from TRBV5-1 and TRBJ1-3; a weak D match, TRBD1 (5 bases). The germline V gene has CDR1 SGHRS and CDR2 YFSETQ. The CDR3 loop spans 15 amino acids. V was trimmed by 1 base and J by 3 bases, leaving 11 bases between them. The CDR3 reads CASSLNGAGGNTIYF. CDR3 DNA: TGCGCCAGCAGCTTGAATGGGGCCGGTGGAAACACCATATATTTT.

V usage is TRBV30 and J usage is TRBJ1-1; TRBD1 matches at 7 bases. This CDR3 region has 13 residues. In germline, CDR1 is GTSNPN, CDR2 SVGIG (reference sequence). V shed 4 bases and J 7 bases; nucleotides not matched to a gene: 9. The CDR3 loop is CAWNEGAPHEAFF. The CDR3 nucleotides are TGTGCCTGGAATGAGGGGGCCCCCCATGAAGCTTTCTTT.

CDR3 sequence reads: CASSFETEHYGYTF. The CDR3, as DNA: TGTGCCAGCAGTTTCGAGACAGAGCACTATGGCTACACCTTC. V gene TRBV28 combines with J gene TRBJ1-2; TRBD1 might be the D (5 bases). V gave up 3 bases and J gave up 3 bases, with 11 bases separating them. The CDR3 loop spans 14 amino acids. Per germline, CDR1 MDHEN and CDR2 SYDVKM.

The chain is built from TRBV7-8 and TRBJ1-2; 7 bases are a match to TRBD1. J lost 4 bases, V lost 5 bases, and 10 bases had no gene match. The CDR3 covers 15 residues. The germline V gene encodes CDR1 SGHVS and CDR2 FQNEAQ. The CDR3 region is CASSPTQGSSYGYTF. CDR3 DNA: TGTGCCAGCAGCCCGACACAGGGGTCGAGCTATGGCTACACCTTC. The full variable domain, completed using reference TRBV7-8 and TRBJ1-2, is GAGVSQSPRYKVAKRGQDVALRCDPISGHVSLFWYQQALGQGPEFLTYFQNEAQLDKSGLPSDRFFAERPEGSVSTLKIQRTQQEDSAVYLCASSPTQGSSYGYTFGSGTRLTVV.

The CDR3 loop reads CASSERLAGAGELFF. CDR3 nucleotides: TGCGCCAGCAGTGAAAGGCTAGCGGGAGCCGGGGAGCTGTTTTTT. The chain recombines TRBV10-2 with TRBJ2-2, with 10 bases identical to TRBD2. The ends lost 3 bases at V and 6 bases at J; junction bases unmatched: 4. The CDR3 extends over 15 amino acids. Germline V gives CDR1 WSHSY, CDR2 SAAADI.